This T cell receptor (beta chain) was sequenced during a study of T cell responses to AZD1222 COVID-19 vaccine. Whole-study results and caveats: Only a handful of people who got AZD1222 tested seropositive at baseline. The study reported that nearly half of spike-specific TCRs target unmutated variant regions. Increased Spike-specific TCR breadth and depth were observed after two AZD1222 doses. Across spike, vaccine-associated CD4 TCRs were found, dominant at 160-218 and 743-854.

On this clone: Antigen: not known.

The data were produced by immunoSEQ multiplex PCR, yet TCRdb's version contains in-frame clones alone and is incomplete. The sample holds approximately 180,000 clones, 80% to 90% seen once. Germline V gene lookup returns CDR1 MGHDK and CDR2 SYGVNS. The germline V and J ends were trimmed by 3 bases and 0 bases, with 6 bases remaining between them. The CDR3 has 14 residues. The chain uses TRBV25-1 and TRBJ1-3, with D possibly TRBD1 on 5 matching bases. This clonotype originated in an adult who received the MenACWY meningococcal vaccine as a control. The sequenced sample was peripheral blood, obtained 28 days after the second dose of the MenACWY control vaccine. CDR3 residues: CASSDGTSGNTIYF. In DNA form, the CDR3 reads TGTGCCAGCAGTGACGGGACCTCTGGAAACACCATATATTTT.